This T cell receptor beta chain was sequenced for a study of cytomegalovirus exposure and HLA in healthy donors. The study, taken as a whole, reports: The Asian-associated ancestry cluster reportedly had fewer N-insertions than the roughly 670-donor mean in a later analysis.

V was pared by 3 bases and J by 0 bases, with 5 bases of the junction left unmatched. CDR1 and CDR2 from the germline V gene are SQVTM and ANQGSEA. The CDR3 is made up of 15 amino acids. Notes on this clone: The antigen remains unidentified.

Both 60 Vbeta primers and 13 Jbeta primers went into the PCR. Sequencing was performed with immunoSEQ multiplex PCR; in TCRdb, only in-frame clones are kept and a portion is missing. Among under 250,000 clones listed, about 80% were seen once. The sequenced material came from PBMCs. This receptor was obtained from a man aged 18 to 30 in good health and CMV-seronegative. V gene TRBV29-1 combines with J gene TRBJ2-1; 7 bases match TRBD2. The CDR3 DNA is TGCAGCGTTGAGGGTCTAGCGGACTCCTACAATGAGCAGTTCTTC. It translates to CSVEGLADSYNEQFF.